The TCR beta chain described here comes from a study of blood T cells in healthy people across ages (dated by TCRdb to the mid-2010s). General notes on the study: In model experiments, roughly one uniquely barcoded TCR beta cDNA molecule per two T cells was captured by template switching. To track age-related changes in TCR beta repertoire diversity, the study relied on deep sequencing normalized with unique cDNA molecular identifiers. The donors were divided into four age groups: young (average approximately 17 years), middle-aged (about 40), aged (roughly 66) and long-lived (roughly 88). To avoid experimental bias, donors of different ages were distributed randomly across sequencing lanes. For two donors (one aged 18 to 30 and one aged 80 or older), the study analyzed two additional independent replicas of 1 million unique cDNA reads from the same blood draw. Paper-wide results and their limitations: The long-lived group showed more naive CD4+ T cells, fewer expanded clones and increased TCR diversity than the aged group, suggesting age selection. Estimates of total diversity based on one million sequenced T cells were regarded as lower bounds and as underestimates. Conclusive comparison of naive and antigen-experienced compartments was prevented by the profiling of bulk unsorted PBMCs. Because donor CMV infection status was unknown, age-related changes in expanded clonotypes were potentially confounded. Observed TCR beta diversity per million T cells fell roughly linearly with age, and a significant reduction was already apparent by age around 40. The percentage of naive T cells measured by flow cytometry correlated strongly with observed TCR beta diversity.

Remarks on this clonotype: Its antigen remains unidentified. Base qualities were left out, and no much larger clone turns up one base away.

Receptors were amplified or captured by 5' RACE. TCRdb shows the sequencer as Illumina HiSeq 2500. The second PCR ran for roughly 6 to 11 cycles and used a J-beta primer mix along with a sample-barcoded 5' primer. Each TCR beta cDNA molecule received a unique molecular identifier from a template-switch 5' adaptor carrying 12 random nucleotides. Each sample yielded at least 3 million CDR3-containing paired-end reads. All of the RNA was converted into first-strand cDNA using the Mint cDNA synthesis kit, with a TRBC-specific oligonucleotide serving as the primer. Following uracil-DNA glycosylase treatment, a first 18-cycle PCR with universal primers M1SS and BC2_uni_R was performed on all cDNA. On the study's bioinformatics: For normalization, 1 million high-quality reads were randomly selected from each sample, with every read carrying a distinct molecular identifier. Instead of being binned into consensus sequences, reads that shared molecular identifiers were thrown out. CDR3 identification, clonotype clustering and error correction used MiTCR with a Q25 quality threshold and the strictest error-elimination algorithm. A nonparametric unseen species model using Euler transformation provided a lower-bound estimate of total TCR beta diversity. TCRdb took the public reads, trimmed them with fastp at Q25, ran MiXCR for clone calling and kept in-frame beta chains. Here each entry gathers all rows of one CDR3 protein and keeps the most common genes and DNA. For this entry, the V and J calls and clone size follow TCRdb and not the study's own pipeline. The sample contains around 600,000 distinct CDR3 sequences, less than 60% of them found a single time. The leading ten clones occupy under 30% of the sample.

The CDR3 runs 16 amino acids, cysteine and phenylalanine included. Only the CDR3 part of the read is kept: 48 bases, read in frame from the first base. V loses 2 bases at its end and J loses 2 bases; junction bases beyond the gene matches: 4. CDR1 is given as SGDLS and CDR2 as YYNGEE, both from the germline V gene. The roughly 39 donors, aged about 6 to 95 years, were systemically healthy Caucasian individuals from Russia. Around 9.8 milliliters of peripheral blood were collected from each donor into EDTA-treated Vacutainer tubes. PBMCs were isolated by Ficoll-Paque density-gradient centrifugation, with at least 6.5 million obtained per sample. Total RNA was extracted from PBMCs with Trizol reagent, with at least 6 micrograms obtained per sample. For every donor, an aliquot of PBMCs went through flow cytometry to measure the percentages of naive CD45RAhigh/CD27high T cells.

This TCR derives from an older man in good health. The chain couples TRBV9 to TRBJ2-6; TRBD1 fits 7 bases in the junction. The sequencing input was blood. The CDR3 region reads CASSVTDRAGANVLTF. The DNA sequence is as follows: TGTGCCAGCAGCGTTACAGACAGGGCTGGGGCCAACGTCCTGACTTTC.